This T cell receptor beta chain was found in a study of naive and memory T cell subsets (dated by TCRdb to about 2017). The study in broad terms: The study applied an open-source, UMI-based TCR alpha and beta sequencing pipeline to sorted naive and memory peripheral blood T cell subsets. IgG serology results and the functional CMV T cell responses were in complete agreement. RNA was DNase-treated and reverse transcribed with TCR constant-region primers, mostly using SuperScript III. Paper-wide results and their limitations: After error correction, only a single occurrence was seen for over 95% of naive TCR sequences, so much steeper abundance distributions were produced than in memory subsets. A clonotype was defined as a single alpha or beta chain sequence rather than as a paired alpha/beta receptor. The repertoire findings for the naive and memory subsets could not be validated against a ground truth, as none was available. In both CD4 and CD8 cells, going from naive through CM, EM and EMRA, the Gini index went up while Shannon and inverse Simpson diversity went down. A few larger clonotypes were found in naive repertoires, especially CD8, and these larger clonotypes were possibly memory cells re-expressing CD45RA. RNA-based TCR counts may be influenced by expression changes linked to T cell activation and differentiation. The abundance of TCRs followed a power law with an exponent that differed between naive and memory subsets yet stayed consistent across the three individuals.

This clonotype was counted a few times. Its antigen specificity is not known. No clone much larger than this one lies a single base away; base qualities are absent. From the second PCR step on, the TCR alpha and beta chain libraries were amplified in separate reactions. CMV status of each donor was established by measuring IFNgamma production from CD4+ T cells after fresh PBMCs were stimulated overnight with CMV viral lysate. CD4 T cells were positively selected with Miltenyi beads, followed by positive selection of CD8 T cells from the CD4-negative fraction. After staining for CD3, CD4, CD8, CD45RA, CD27 and a live/dead dye, cells were sorted on a BD Aria II into four subsets based on CD45RA and CD27. Three healthy volunteers provided blood, and each donor's sample was split into CD4 and CD8 T cells and then further divided into four differentiation subsets. Roughly 120 ml of peripheral blood was collected from each donor, and PBMC were isolated by Ficoll-Paque PLUS density-gradient centrifugation. Sorted cells were lysed in RLT buffer, after which RNA was extracted using a Qiagen RNeasy kit and stored at -80 degrees C.

The CDR3, cysteine through phenylalanine, is 15 amino acids long. Of the read, only the CDR3 DNA is kept; its 45 bases are in frame from base 1. V loses 0 bases, J loses 0 bases, and the germline ends lie 9 bases apart. In the germline V gene, CDR1 corresponds to SGHRS and CDR2 to YFSETQ. Libraries were made using UMI-ligation and nested PCR. An equimolar mix of two oligonucleotides covering both TRBC1 and TRBC2 was used as the beta constant-region primer. The ligated cDNA went through four rounds of PCR with nested alpha and beta constant-region primers together with the SP2 primer. A single-stranded oligonucleotide carrying the SP2 primer and a 12-nucleotide UMI was ligated to the 3' end of the cDNA by T4 RNA ligase 1. Incubation of the ligation reaction lasted 20-24 hours at 16 degrees C. PCR2 was usually performed as a SYBR Green qPCR and halted at a preset threshold so that over-amplification would not occur. Apart from the first purification, every purification step used Agencourt AMPure XP magnetic beads. Libraries were quantified by Qubit and checked on a TapeStation, with a main peak expected near 650 bp. Pooled libraries were sequenced on an Illumina MiSeq using v2 2x251 paired-end kits, and typically roughly 1-2.1 million reads were obtained per sample. Each sample was pooled at around 4 nM, and roughly 5-7% PhiX was included to help cluster recognition. The paper's data handling went like this. FASTQ reads processed by Demultiplexor were assigned V and J genes by Decombinator through tag matching that tolerated a single base-pair mismatch. Collapsinator used UMIs to correct both sequencing errors and frequency errors arising from PCR heterogeneity. CDR3Translator translated TCRs and extracted CDR3s from the conserved cysteine to the FGXG phenylalanine, flagging non-productive sequences. Repertoires were subsampled to equal numbers of UMI-defined TCRs before Gini, Shannon entropy and inverse Simpson indices were calculated. Within the linear range, a power law was fitted by maximum likelihood to the distributions of clonotype abundance. On one naive CD8 sample, the pipeline and MIGEC gave similar UMI counts, unique TCR numbers and clonal distributions. In one analysis, naive TCRs also found in any memory subset of the same donor were removed from the naive repertoire. Repertoires were searched for about 7,000 CMV-associated CDR3 sequences compiled from VDJdb and a published dataset. TCRdb passed the public sequencing reads through fastp at Q25 and MiXCR, retaining productive beta sequences. CDR3 protein sequences are deduplicated, and each keeps its most common genes and DNA. The V and J calls reflect TCRdb's pipeline rather than the authors' work. The sample profile shows about 100,000 distinct CDR3 sequences; approximately 15% of them were found once. The top ten clonotypes cover 2.5% to 3.5% of the sample.

The sequence derives from a human donor in good health. The specimen sequenced was naive CD8+ T cells from blood. The cell subset or site label corresponds to: naive T cells, CD45RA high CD27+. The V and J genes are TRBV5-1 and TRBJ1-1; the best D guess is TRBD1, with 5 bases matching. The DNA sequence reads TGCGCCAGCAGCTTGGTTGGGGGGATGAACACTGAAGCTTTCTTT. This gives the protein CASSLVGGMNTEAFF. The variable domain in full, with residues beyond the CDR3 obtained from the reference TRBV5-1 and TRBJ1-1 genes, is KAGVTQTPRYLIKTRGQQVTLSCSPISGHRSVSWYQQTPGQGLQFLFEYFSETQRNKGNFPGRFSGRQFSNSRSEMNVSTLELGDSALYLCASSLVGGMNTEAFFGQGTRLTVV.